The 16 T cell receptor beta chains below were found in one sample sequenced in a study of cytomegalovirus exposure and HLA in healthy donors. The PCR ran on 60 Vbeta and 13 Jbeta primers. Assay: immunoSEQ multiplex PCR; the TCRdb copy retains only in-frame clones and omits some. The data show around 170,000 clones, 75% to 90% seen once. Sequencing was performed on PBMCs. The receptor set was obtained from a woman between 18 and 29 years old in good health and CMV-seronegative.

The chain combines TRBV6-1 with TRBJ1-1; D perhaps matches TRBD1 (6 bases). With 6 bases removed from V and 0 bases from J, the gap between germline ends came to 11 bases. In germline, CDR1 is MNHNS, CDR2 SASEGT. This CDR3 has 14 residues. The CDR3 DNA is TGTGCCAGCAGGAGTGGGGGCGTGAACACTGAAGCTTTCTTT. Translated, it gives CASRSGGVNTEAFF.

As to this clone: Other DNA sequences in this sample translate to the same CDR3. The chain joins TRBV6-5 to TRBJ2-7; 7 bases are shared with TRBD2. J was trimmed by 4 bases and V by 6 bases; bases with no gene match: 3. CDR1 and CDR2 from the germline V gene are MNHEY and SVGAGI. CDR3 size: 12 residues. CDR3 coding DNA: TGTGCCAGCAGCCCCGGGGGGTACGAGCAGTACTTC. Translating gives CASSPGGYEQYF.

The genes are TRBV7-9 and TRBJ2-7, with D possibly matching TRBD2 (6 bases). This CDR3 contains 17 residues. V lost 1 base, J lost 2 bases, and 18 bases lay in between. In germline, CDR1 is SEHNR, CDR2 FQNEAQ (reference sequence). CDR3 sequence: CASSLGGGGNVAYEQYF. The CDR3 DNA sequence: TGTGCCAGCAGCTTAGGAGGAGGAGGGAATGTGGCCTACGAGCAGTACTTC.

This sequence joins TRBV27 and TRBJ2-7; TRBD2 matches 7 bases. In germline, CDR1 is MNHEY, CDR2 SMNVEV (reference sequence). Losses at the gene ends were 0 bases for V and 3 bases for J; bases not matched to a gene: 5. There are 15 residues in the CDR3. The CDR3 here is CASSLSGGGYYEQYF. The CDR3 DNA reads TGTGCCAGCAGTTTATCGGGGGGAGGGTACTACGAGCAGTACTTC.

The chain recombines TRBV30 with TRBJ1-6, with TRBD1 matching 9 bases. Trimming at V came to 4 bases and at J to 7 bases, leaving 11 bases not matched to a gene. The CDR3 contains 16 residues. Per germline, CDR1 GTSNPN and CDR2 SVGIG (reference sequence). CDR3 loop: CAWMARDRAGNSPLHF. Here the CDR3 DNA reads TGTGCCTGGATGGCGCGGGACAGGGCCGGGAATTCACCCCTCCACTTT.

CDR3 amino acids: CATSGRKSYNEQFF. CDR3 nucleotide sequence: TGTGCCACCAGCGGTAGAAAGAGTTACAATGAGCAGTTCTTC. This chain joins TRBV15 and TRBJ2-1; unclear D gene. Germline V lookup: CDR1 LNHNV, CDR2 YYDKDF (reference sequence). The V end was cut by 5 bases, the J end by 4 bases, with 12 bases between. This CDR3 is 14 amino acids long.

This chain joins TRBV7-9 and TRBJ2-2; 9 bases are shared with TRBD1. The CDR3 covers 15 residues. V shed 6 bases, J shed 6 bases, and the junction held 8 bases outside the gene matches. Germline V gives CDR1 SEHNR, CDR2 FQNEAQ (reference sequence). CDR3 sequence reads: CASRQATGGPGELFF. CDR3 sequence (DNA): TGTGCCAGCAGGCAGGCGACAGGGGGTCCCGGGGAGCTGTTTTTT.

V is TRBV30 and J is TRBJ1-2, with D uncertain. This CDR3 contains 13 residues. The V gene's germline CDR1 is GTSNPN and CDR2 SVGIG (reference sequence). Trimming left V 2 bases short and J 4 bases short, with 11 bases between. The CDR3: CAWSPWQAYGYTF. The DNA for the CDR3 is TGTGCCTGGAGTCCCTGGCAGGCCTATGGCTACACCTTC.

The CDR3 loop is CAWSLLNAGGQFF. The CDR3 region has the DNA TGTGCCTGGAGTTTATTAAACGCGGGGGGGCAGTTCTTC. The gene calls are TRBV30 and TRBJ2-1; TRBD2 matches 8 bases. The junction had 9 bases not matched to a gene; V was cut back by 2 bases and J by 12 bases. In germline, CDR1 is GTSNPN, CDR2 SVGIG (reference sequence). This CDR3 has 13 residues. Together with reference TRBV30 and TRBJ2-1, the CDR3 gives the full variable domain: SQTIHQWPATLVQPVGSPLSLECTVEGTSNPNLYWYRQAAGRGLQLLFYSVGIGQISSEVPQNLSASRPQDRQFILSSKKLLLSDSGFYLCAWSLLNAGGQFFGPGTRLTVL.

This chain uses TRBV6-4 with TRBJ2-3, with D perhaps matching TRBD2 (6 bases). This CDR3 is 15 amino acids long. The V and J ends lost 2 bases and 0 bases respectively, with 9 bases between them. Germline V gene data show CDR1 as MRHNA and CDR2 as SNTAGT. The CDR3: CASSDEGTSTDTQYF. The CDR3 region has the DNA TGTGCCAGCAGTGACGAGGGGACTAGCACAGATACGCAGTATTTT.

The chain has TRBV11-3 and TRBJ1-1; D perhaps matches TRBD1 (5 bases). Germline V lookup: CDR1 SGHNT, CDR2 YENEEA. Trimming left V 5 bases short and J 2 bases short, with 9 bases between. The CDR3 is 13 residues long. The CDR3 nucleotides are TGTGCCAGCAGCCTGACAGATAACACTGAAGCTTTCTTT. The encoded protein is CASSLTDNTEAFF.

V and J are TRBV6-5 and TRBJ2-5, with TRBD1 as a possible D gene (6 bases). The DNA end is a closer match to TRBJ2-7, so the J assignment may be wrong. The CDR3 runs 12 residues. Germline V lookup: CDR1 MNHEY, CDR2 SVGAGI. In DNA, the CDR3 is TGTGCCAGCAGTTTACAGGGTAACGAGCAGTACTTC. Residues: CASSLQGNEQYF.

The chain carries TRBV19 and TRBJ1-5; D ambiguous. Per the germline V gene, CDR1 is LNHDA and CDR2 is SQIVND (reference sequence). Trimming stripped 7 bases from V and 5 bases from J, with 12 bases between. The CDR3 has 13 amino acids. CDR3 residues: CASTEREHQPQHF. The CDR3 nucleotides are TGTGCCAGTACAGAGAGGGAGCATCAGCCCCAGCATTTT.

J is TRBJ1-5 and V is TRBV7-2; 7 nucleotides agree with TRBD1. Germline CDR1 and CDR2: SGHTA and FQGNSA. With 1 base clipped from V and 4 bases from J, the junction kept 4 bases outside the gene matches. The CDR3 has 15 residues. CDR3 in amino acids: CASSLVAGGNQPQHF. In DNA, the CDR3 is TGTGCCAGCAGCTTAGTGGCAGGGGGTAATCAGCCCCAGCATTTT.

To note about this clone: At one end, the junction sequence differs from germline, possibly due to a read error. The DNA of the CDR3 is TGCGCCAGCAGTGAGTCGGGCTACGGGCAGTACTTC. This sequence encodes CASSESGYGQYF. The V and J genes are TRBV10-1 and TRBJ2-7; D is unresolved. Per germline, CDR1 WNHNN and CDR2 SYGVQD (reference sequence). The CDR3 is 12 residues long.

The chain uses TRBV6-5 and TRBJ1-1; D is unresolved. V was clipped by 5 bases and J by 0 bases, with 10 bases between them. The CDR3 covers 14 residues. Germline assignment: CDR1 MNHEY and CDR2 SVGAGI. The DNA of the CDR3 is TGTGCCAGCAGTCAAAACAGTATGAACACTGAAGCTTTCTTT. Translating it yields CASSQNSMNTEAFF.